A single sample is the source of the 12 T cell receptor beta chains below, sequenced in a study of human T cells and chemical hapten exposure. From the RACE reads, TCRdb called clonotypes with MiXCR, one entry per CDR3 protein. The sample consists of 150,000 to 200,000 distinct CDR3 sequences, about 15% of them appearing once. Indicated time point: patch test 1, 2 weeks after DPC sensitization. This sample's treatment: therapeutic diphenylcyclopropenone sensitization with weekly scalp DPC. The specimen was whole blood, collected in connection with sensitization to the hapten diphenylcyclopropenone (DPC). The receptors were sampled from a woman in her twenties or thirties with alopecia areata. Some clones in this sample may be carry-over from other donors' samples.

The table lists this clonotype with a few counts. V usage is TRBV19 and J usage is TRBJ2-3; 7 nucleotides match TRBD1. The CDR3 is made up of 17 amino acids. The V gene end was trimmed by 6 bases and the J gene end by 0 bases; junction bases not matched to a gene: 12. The germline gives CDR1 LNHDA, CDR2 SQIVND (reference sequence). DNA of the CDR3: TGTGCCAGTAGGGGCATTGAAGGGGGCCTTAGCACAGATACGCAGTATTTT. It yields the protein CASRGIEGGLSTDTQYF.

Only a few counts were recorded for this clonotype. The chain recombines TRBV12-3 or TRBV12-4 with TRBJ2-5; D possibly corresponds to TRBD1 (6 bases). The CDR3 sequence is 15 residues long. Deletions cut 5 bases from V and 2 bases from J, with 15 bases between. Here the CDR3 reads CASSPGTTGQETQYF. The CDR3 DNA reads TGTGCCAGCAGTCCTGGGACAACCGGTCAAGAGACCCAGTACTTC.

The V gene is TRBV5-6, the J gene TRBJ1-3, with TRBD1 as a possible D gene (6 bases). Germline values: CDR1 SGHDT, CDR2 YYEEEE. The CDR3 sequence is 16 residues long. Trimming left V 6 bases short and J 0 bases short, with 16 bases between. CDR3 region: CASTRGGPHSGNTIYF. The CDR3 nucleotides are TGTGCCAGCACGAGAGGGGGGCCCCACTCTGGAAACACCATATATTTT. Together with reference TRBV5-6 and TRBJ1-3, the CDR3 gives the full variable domain: DAGVTQSPTHLIKTRGQQVTLRCSPKSGHDTVSWYQQALGQGPQFIFQYYEEEERQRGNFPDRFSGHQFPNYSSELNVNALLLGDSALYLCASTRGGPHSGNTIYFGEGSWLTVV.

The sample holds a few counts of this clonotype. The chain is built from TRBV12-3 or TRBV12-4 and TRBJ2-4; D perhaps matches TRBD1 (6 bases). V lost 6 bases and J lost 0, with 12 bases in between. The CDR3 is 15 amino acids. In DNA, the CDR3 is TGTGCCAGCAGCCGACAGGTTGTAGCCAAAAACATTCAGTACTTC. It codes for CASSRQVVAKNIQYF.

The chain recombines TRBV28 with TRBJ1-4; TRBD1 might be the D (6 bases). Germline V gene sequence: CDR1 MDHEN, CDR2 SYDVKM. The CDR3 is 14 residues long. Trimming cost V 6 bases and J 4 bases, with 12 bases left between them. This CDR3 is CASRRGGHNEKLFF. CDR3 coding DNA: TGTGCCAGCAGGAGGGGGGGTCATAATGAAAAACTGTTTTTT.

This clonotype was picked up a small number of times. One end of the junction varies from germline; a read error may be responsible. The chain recombines TRBV4-3 with TRBJ1-1; the D is unclear. CDR3 length: 12 residues. The germline gives CDR1 LGHNA, CDR2 YSLEER. In DNA, the CDR3 is TGCGCCAGCAGCCAAGGAGCATCCCCGGTCCTCTTT. This sequence encodes CASSQGASPVLF.

This clonotype came up a few times. This chain links TRBV20-1 with TRBJ2-7; D gene uncertain. Deletions cut 5 bases from V and 4 bases from J, with 9 bases between. The CDR3 loop spans 11 amino acids. Germline CDR1 DFQATT, CDR2 SNEGSKA (reference sequence). The CDR3 spells CSAGMRYEQYF. The CDR3 nucleotides are TGCAGTGCTGGGATGAGGTACGAGCAGTACTTC.

This clonotype showed up many times. This chain joins TRBV20-1 and TRBJ2-5; D remains ambiguous. Germline V gene sequence: CDR1 DFQATT, CDR2 SNEGSKA (reference sequence). The CDR3 runs to 11 residues. V was trimmed by 2 bases and J by 3 bases, leaving 4 bases between them. In nucleotides, the CDR3 is TGCAGTGCTAGAAGAGAAGAGACCCAGTACTTC. As protein: CSARREETQYF.

The genes are TRBV7-2 and TRBJ2-7; D unclear. This CDR3 is built from 12 residues. From germline, CDR1 is SGHTA and CDR2 FQGNSA. Deletions cut 3 bases from V and 6 bases from J, with 9 bases between. CDR3 protein: CASSFSRREQYF. The CDR3 coding sequence is TGTGCCAGCAGCTTTTCCAGGCGCGAGCAGTACTTC.

This clonotype was seen at least ten times. This chain uses TRBV29-1 with TRBJ2-5; TRBD2 matches 8 bases. The CDR3 spans 13 residues. After removal of 7 bases from V and 4 bases from J, the junction contained 8 bases not matched to a gene. Germline CDR1 and CDR2: SQVTM and ANQGSEA. In nucleotides, the CDR3 is TGCAGCGGAATGGGACTAGACGGAGAGACCCAGTACTTC. It translates to CSGMGLDGETQYF.

V is TRBV6-4 and J is TRBJ2-5; 12 nucleotides match TRBD2. Germline loops: CDR1 MRHNA, CDR2 SNTAGT. This CDR3 has 16 amino acids. Trimming at V came to 6 bases and at J to 5 bases, leaving 10 bases not matched to a gene. The CDR3, as DNA: TGTGCCAGCAGCGGACTAGCGGGATTATTAAGTGAGACCCAGTACTTC. As protein: CASSGLAGLLSETQYF.

This chain connects TRBV20-1 to TRBJ2-3; 9 nucleotides line up with TRBD2. The germline V gene encodes CDR1 DFQATT and CDR2 SNEGSKA (reference sequence). Trimming cost V 0 bases and J 5 bases; bases outside gene matches: 9. The CDR3 spans 16 residues. DNA of the CDR3: TGCAGTGCTAGAGACCGGCGGGGGGGCCAAATAGATACGCAGTATTTT. Its translation is CSARDRRGGQIDTQYF.